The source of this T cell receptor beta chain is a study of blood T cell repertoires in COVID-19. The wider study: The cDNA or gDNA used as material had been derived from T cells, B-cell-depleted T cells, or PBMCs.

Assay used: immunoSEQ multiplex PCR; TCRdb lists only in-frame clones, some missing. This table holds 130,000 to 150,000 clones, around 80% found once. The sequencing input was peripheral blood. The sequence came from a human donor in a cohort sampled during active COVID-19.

CDR3 nucleotides: TGCGCCAGCAGCTTGGAAAGCCAAGCAACTGGAAACACCATATATTTT. As protein: CASSLESQATGNTIYF. The J gene is TRBJ1-3, the V gene TRBV5-1; D ambiguous. V shed 0 bases and J shed 2 bases, with 12 bases lying between them. The CDR3 has 16 residues. CDR1 is SGHRS, CDR2 YFSETQ, per germline. The entire variable domain, with the rest obtained from reference TRBV5-1 and TRBJ1-3, is as follows: KAGVTQTPRYLIKTRGQQVTLSCSPISGHRSVSWYQQTPGQGLQFLFEYFSETQRNKGNFPGRFSGRQFSNSRSEMNVSTLELGDSALYLCASSLESQATGNTIYFGEGSWLTVV.